The rows below give T cell receptor beta chains drawn from one sample of a study of T cells in Graves' hyperthyroidism and ophthalmopathy. A single record per CDR3 protein comes from TCRdb applying MiXCR to the multiplex PCR reads. This table holds roughly 400,000 distinct CDR3 sequences, roughly 25% found once. The sequenced sample consisted of blood. All receptors derive from a man aged 50 to 59 with Graves' hyperthyroidism. Each CDR3 is given with its conserved first and last residue. A D gene is named only where the DNA matches it firmly. Some rows mark clone size as missing; the rest say once, few, many or name a class of expanded clone.

D	V	size	J	DNA	CDR3
TRBD1	TRBV2	once	TRBJ2-2	TGTGCCAGCAGTGAGGTCCAGGGGGCGACCGGGGAGCTGTTTTTT	CASSEVQGATGELFF
-	TRBV19	few	TRBJ2-5	TGTGCCAGTACGGAGGGGTGGACCCGCCAAGAGACCCAGTACTTC	CASTEGWTRQETQYF
-	TRBV3-1	-	TRBJ1-3	TGTGCCAGCAGCCCCCGATCCGGGATTGGAAACACCATATATTTT	CASSPRSGIGNTIYF
-	TRBV10-3	-	TRBJ2-7	TGTGCCATCAGTGAGTCGTTTGCTTCTGGGTACGAGCAGTACTTC	CAISESFASGYEQYF
TRBD1	TRBV7-9	-	TRBJ2-1	TGTGCCAGCAGCTTAGGGGGACAGGGCTACAATGAGCAGTTCTTC	CASSLGGQGYNEQFF
TRBD2	TRBV9	-	TRBJ2-1	TGTGCCAGCAGCGTAGGGCCGGGAGGGCTAGGGAGGCAGTTCTTC	CASSVGPGGLGRQFF
-	TRBV7-3	-	TRBJ1-5	TGTGCCAGCAGCTTACAACCCGATCAGCCCCAGCATTTT	CASSLQPDQPQHF
-	TRBV5-1	-	TRBJ2-1	TGCGCCAGCAGCTATACACTCGAAAATGAGCAGTTCTTC	CASSYTLENEQFF
-	TRBV5-6	-	TRBJ1-1	TGTGCCAGCAGCTCAGCTCTGGGGATCATGAACACTGAAGCTTTCTTT	CASSSALGIMNTEAFF
TRBD1	TRBV5-1	few	TRBJ1-2	TGCGCCAGCAGCCCGGGGACAGGGGGCCAAGGCTACACCTTC	CASSPGTGGQGYTF
-	TRBV12-3/TRBV12-4	few	TRBJ1-3	TGTGCCAGCAGTTTAGTGGGGGGCTTAAGCTCTGGAAACACCATATATTTT	CASSLVGGLSSGNTIYF
-	TRBV19	few	TRBJ1-2	TGTGCCAGTGAACAGGGCTATGGCTACACCTTC	CASEQGYGYTF
TRBD1	TRBV18	few	TRBJ2-7	TGTGCCAGCTCACTCGGGACAGACAACTACGAGCAGTACTTC	CASSLGTDNYEQYF
-	TRBV5-1	-	TRBJ1-1	TGCGCCAGCAGCTCGTACCCGGGGAACACTGAAGCTTTCTTT	CASSSYPGNTEAFF
-	TRBV24-1	-	TRBJ2-7	TGTGCCACCAGTGACAGACGGGGCTACTCCTACGAGCAGTACTTC	CATSDRRGYSYEQYF
TRBD1	TRBV27	many	TRBJ2-3	TGTGCCAGCAGTATCGGACAGGGGTCAGATACGCAGTATTTT	CASSIGQGSDTQYF
TRBD2	TRBV7-9	-	TRBJ2-7	TGTGCCAGCAGCTCCCCGACTAGCGGGTTCCACGAGCAGTACTTC	CASSSPTSGFHEQYF
-	TRBV5-1	-	TRBJ2-7	TGCGCCAGCAGTAACGGAGGGGCAGCAACCTACGAGCAGTACTTC	CASSNGGAATYEQYF
-	TRBV7-9	many	TRBJ2-1	TGTGCCAGCAGCTTTGGTCCCGGAGACGGGGAGCAGTTCTTC	CASSFGPGDGEQFF
TRBD2	TRBV5-6	few	TRBJ2-5	TGTGCCAGCAGCTTGGATCCCCTCGGGGGAGGGACCAGTCGGTACTTC	CASSLDPLGGGTSRYF
-	TRBV3-1	-	TRBJ2-7	TGTGCCAGCAGCCAAGAGGTGGGGCGTAGCGAAGAAGTCTCCTACGAGCAGTACTTC	CASSQEVGRSEEVSYEQYF
TRBD2	TRBV11-2	many	TRBJ2-3	TGTGCCAGCAGCTTAGGGGCTAGCGGGATCACAGATACGCAGTATTTT	CASSLGASGITDTQYF
TRBD2	TRBV24-1	-	TRBJ2-3	TGTGCCACCAGTGAGGGCGGGAGGGCCGGAGATACGCAGTATTTT	CATSEGGRAGDTQYF
TRBD1	TRBV6-5	many	TRBJ1-2	TGTGCCAGCAGTTACGCTGCTCCGGGACAGGGTAGTTCCTATGGCTACACCTTC	CASSYAAPGQGSSYGYTF
TRBD1	TRBV2	-	TRBJ1-3	TGTGCCACTACAGGGGAATCTGGAAACACCATATATTTT	CATTGESGNTIYF
-	TRBV9	few	TRBJ2-3	TGTGCCAGCAGCGTGGCGGGCCTTCGAGATACGCAGTATTTT	CASSVAGLRDTQYF
-	TRBV3-1	-	TRBJ1-1	TGTGCCAGCAGCCAAGCGGGCCCAGTAGCTTTCTTT	CASSQAGPVAFF
TRBD1	TRBV5-6	-	TRBJ2-7	TGTGCCAGCAGCCGCGACAGGGGAGTCTACGAGCAGTACTTC	CASSRDRGVYEQYF
-	TRBV27	-	TRBJ1-2	TGTGCCAGCGGAACCGGAGACACAACACCACTTAACTATGGCTACACCTTC	CASGTGDTTPLNYGYTF
TRBD2	TRBV7-2	-	TRBJ2-1	TGTGCCAGCAGCCCCCGACTAGCGGGAGAGTCGTGGGACAATGAGCAGTTCTTC	CASSPRLAGESWDNEQFF
-	TRBV30	-	TRBJ2-1	TGTGCCTGGAGTGGGGTCAGGGGAGGGTTCGTTGACAATGAGCAGTTCTTC	CAWSGVRGGFVDNEQFF
-	TRBV7-9	-	TRBJ2-1	TGTGCCAGCAGCCCCCTTCAGGGGATGGGAAATGAGCAGTTCTTC	CASSPLQGMGNEQFF
TRBD2	TRBV5-1	many	TRBJ2-1	TGTGCCAGCAGCCTCGGACTAGCGGGCGTCAATGAGCAGTTCTTC	CASSLGLAGVNEQFF
TRBD2	TRBV12-3/TRBV12-4	few	TRBJ2-5	TGTGCCAGCAGTTTCTCTAGCGGGGGCCAAGAGACCCAGTACTTC	CASSFSSGGQETQYF
TRBD1	TRBV6-1	-	TRBJ2-1	TGTGCCAGCAGTAAAATAACAGGGGGTGAGCAGTTCTTC	CASSKITGGEQFF
TRBD1	TRBV20-1	-	TRBJ1-4	TGCAGTGCTAGTAGTACCGGGACAGGGGGTGAAAAACTGTTTTTT	CSASSTGTGGEKLFF
-	TRBV5-1	many	TRBJ1-2	TGCGCCAGCAGCTTCACAGGGAGCGACTATGGCTACACCTTC	CASSFTGSDYGYTF
-	TRBV7-9	many	TRBJ2-7	TGTGCCAGCAGCTTGCTTCAATACGAGCAGTACTTC	CASSLLQYEQYF
-	TRBV11-2	many	TRBJ2-3	TGTGCCAGCAGCTTTATCGGCGGGAGCACAGATACGCAGTATTTT	CASSFIGGSTDTQYF
TRBD2	TRBV18	few	TRBJ2-7	TGTGCCAGCTCAAGTACTACTAGCGGGAGTCAAAGGTACGAGCAGTACTTC	CASSSTTSGSQRYEQYF
TRBD2	TRBV10-2	-	TRBJ2-7	TGCGCCAGCGGCCTAGCGGGGTACGAGCAGTACTTC	CASGLAGYEQYF
-	TRBV7-9	few	TRBJ1-2	TGTGCCAGCAGCAGCTCGGGGGGCGATGGCTACACCTTC	CASSSSGGDGYTF
-	TRBV29-1	few	TRBJ2-3	TGCAGCGTTGAGTACTTTTCCACAGATACGCAGTATTTT	CSVEYFSTDTQYF
-	TRBV12-3/TRBV12-4	-	TRBJ1-1	TGTGCCAGCAGTTCTTGGGGCGGGGACGCGAACACTGAAGCTTTCTTT	CASSSWGGDANTEAFF
-	TRBV12-3/TRBV12-4	-	TRBJ2-1	TGTGCCAGCAGTGGGGTCTGGCTGAACAATGAGCAGTTCTTC	CASSGVWLNNEQFF
-	TRBV11-2	-	TRBJ2-7	TGTGCCAGCAGCTTAGGGGGCGGACCCTCCTACGAGCAGTACTTC	CASSLGGGPSYEQYF
-	TRBV19	-	TRBJ2-7	TGTGCCAGTAGAGACCGACGGGGTGCCTACGAGCAGTACTTC	CASRDRRGAYEQYF
-	TRBV29-1	few	TRBJ2-1	TGCAGCGTTTCCAACTTACAAGGCTATGAGCAGTTCTTC	CSVSNLQGYEQFF
-	TRBV20-1	few	TRBJ1-4	TGCAGTGCTGGCCCCTGGGGGGGCGAAAAACTGTTTTTT	CSAGPWGGEKLFF
TRBD2	TRBV20-1	-	TRBJ2-1	TGCAGTGCTGGACCGACAGCGGGATTGCTTTCCAATGAGCAGTTCTTC	CSAGPTAGLLSNEQFF
-	TRBV11-3	-	TRBJ1-2	TGTGCCAGCAGCTTGCAGGACTATGGCTACACCTTC	CASSLQDYGYTF
TRBD2	TRBV20-1	many	TRBJ2-1	TGCAGTGCTCCTCAACCTAGCGGGAGTAGGTACAATGAGCAGTTCTTC	CSAPQPSGSRYNEQFF